This TCR beta chain came from a study of blood T cell repertoires in COVID-19 (dated by TCRdb to the early 2020s). About the investigation overall: Samples covering the acute and convalescent phases of COVID-19 were provided by collaborators in the United States, Italy and Spain. The prospective study material was composed of cDNA or gDNA derived from T cells, B-cell-depleted T cells, or PBMCs. Deeply sampled blood TCRbeta repertoires from subjects exposed to, actively infected with, or recovered from COVID-19 were included in the dataset. The repertoires were released in a freely available public database intended as a resource for research on the immune response to SARS-CoV-2. The samples were drawn from two sources: the first 160 participants of the ongoing ImmuneRACE study, and 1,254 subjects contributed by 6 global collaborators. Nearly every sample came with metadata listing a de-identified subject ID, COVID-19 status, age in years and sex. Where available, HLA class I and class II types were taken from metadata supplied by the sample provider and were not determined by assay-based typing.

The CDR3 holds 14 amino acids from the cysteine to the phenylalanine. Of all the DNA, just the CDR3 is kept, 42 bases in frame from base 1. V has 2 bases trimmed and J has 4 bases trimmed; junction bases matching no gene number 4. Via the germline V gene, CDR1 is MDHEN and CDR2 SYDVKM. Whole blood was collected in K2EDTA tubes by collaborating institutions according to the institutions' own protocols. For TCRbeta analysis, collaborators shipped samples as frozen whole blood, isolated PBMCs, or DNA extracted from either of those sample types. Points on this clone: The antigen this receptor binds is unknown. It has no much larger one-base neighbor in the sample; base qualities were not kept.

TCRbeta CDR3 regions were amplified from genomic DNA using the immunoSEQ Assay, a bias-controlled multiplex PCR. The study's processing was this. The number of nucleated cells in each sample was estimated from the amplification of reference gene primers within the assay. To quantify the absolute abundance of each unique TCRbeta CDR3 rearrangement, sequence reads were collapsed and filtered. Productive Simpson clonality was computed per sample as the square root of Simpson's diversity index over productive rearrangements. The source is immuneACCESS, and TCRdb retained only in-frame sequences with V and J called. Part of the clones is not carried over; for the studies checked, unresolved V genes explain less than half of this, and the remainder is unexplained. The V and J calls and clone size were taken over from that table, and D and trimming were inferred from the DNA. This sample is represented by 100,000 or so clones; about 87% of them were singletons. Around a tenth of the sample is held by the ten biggest clonotypes.

The paper as a whole reports these results and caveats: How much clinical and demographic metadata was included differed by source and by participant, and the metadata was provided uncurated.

The rearranged chain carries TRBV28 and TRBJ1-2, with 7 middle bases fitting TRBD1. This sequence originates from a woman in her twenties or thirties with acute or convalescent COVID-19. The sample comprised peripheral blood. The CDR3 reads as follows: CASSLNRGGYGYTF. The nucleotides are TGTGCCAGCAGTTTAAACAGGGGAGGCTATGGCTACACCTTC.